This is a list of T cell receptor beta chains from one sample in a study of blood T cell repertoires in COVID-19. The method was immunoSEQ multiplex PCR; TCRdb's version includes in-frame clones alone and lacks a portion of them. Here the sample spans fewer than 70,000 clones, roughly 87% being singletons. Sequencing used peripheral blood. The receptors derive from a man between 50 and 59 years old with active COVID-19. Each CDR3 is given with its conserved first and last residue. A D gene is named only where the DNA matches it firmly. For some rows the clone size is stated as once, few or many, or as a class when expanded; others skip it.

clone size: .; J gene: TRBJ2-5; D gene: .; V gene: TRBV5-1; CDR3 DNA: TGCGCCAGCAGCGCTACTAGCTTCGGGACCCAGTACTTC; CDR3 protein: CASSATSFGTQYF
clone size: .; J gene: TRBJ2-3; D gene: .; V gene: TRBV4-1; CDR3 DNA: TGCGCCAGCAGCCAAGACGAGAGGACAGATACGCAGTATTTT; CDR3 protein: CASSQDERTDTQYF
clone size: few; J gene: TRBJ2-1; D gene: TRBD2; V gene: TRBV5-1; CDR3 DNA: TGCGCCAGCAGCTTTAGCGGGGCCAACAATGAGCAGTTCTTC; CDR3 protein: CASSFSGANNEQFF
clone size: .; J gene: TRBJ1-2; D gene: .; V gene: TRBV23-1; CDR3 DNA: TGCGCCAGCAGTCCTTCATGGGGGGGCGGCTATGGCTACACCTTC; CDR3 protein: CASSPSWGGGYGYTF
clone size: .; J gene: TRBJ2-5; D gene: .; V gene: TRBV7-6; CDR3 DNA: TGTGCCAGCAGCTTAGGTGGTGGCGGGGGCTACCAAGAGACCCAGTACTTC; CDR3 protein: CASSLGGGGGYQETQYF
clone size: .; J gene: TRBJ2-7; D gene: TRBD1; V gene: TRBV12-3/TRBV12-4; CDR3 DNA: TGTGCCAGCAGTTTTACAGGGGTGGGAGAGCAGTACTTC; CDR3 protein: CASSFTGVGEQYF
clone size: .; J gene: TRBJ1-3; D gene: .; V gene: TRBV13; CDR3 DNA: TGTGCCAGCAGCTTATCAGGAAACACCATATATTTT; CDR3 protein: CASSLSGNTIYF
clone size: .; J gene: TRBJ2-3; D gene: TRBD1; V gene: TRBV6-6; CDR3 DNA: TGTGCCAGCAGGACAGGGTTGGGCACAGATACGCAGTATTTT; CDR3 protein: CASRTGLGTDTQYF
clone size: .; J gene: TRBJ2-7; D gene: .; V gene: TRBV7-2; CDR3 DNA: TGTGCCAGCAGCTTAGGCTCTTTCAGCTCCTACGAGCAGTACTTC; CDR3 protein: CASSLGSFSSYEQYF
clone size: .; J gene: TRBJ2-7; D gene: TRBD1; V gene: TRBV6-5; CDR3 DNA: TGTGCCAGCAGTTTCCGACAGGGCCACGAGCAGTACTTC; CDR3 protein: CASSFRQGHEQYF